Detailed here is one T cell receptor beta chain. Its antigen remains unknown. The sample is drawn from a study of graft-versus-host responses after intestinal transplantation. Across the study: Isolated intestinal, liver-intestinal, or multivisceral transplants were what recipients had. Every recipient had anti-thymocyte globulin induction and 2 to 4 years of tacrolimus plus steroids.

The study's findings and limits: High graft-versus-host to host-versus-graft T cell clonal ratios marked allografts of patients with graft-donor macrochimerism. GvH clones detected in recipient marrow included some appearing first in ileum or blood.

V lost 5 bases, J lost 4 bases, and 15 bases lay in between. The CDR3 runs to 14 residues. Germline assignment: CDR1 SGHRS and CDR2 YFSETQ. The protocol was immunoSEQ multiplex PCR, while the TCRdb copy is restricted to in-frame clones and leaves out a portion. The sample holds around 99,000 clones, about nine tenths seen once. The rearrangement links TRBV5-1 to TRBJ1-2; possibly TRBD1 for D (5 bases). Sequencing was performed on unstimulated CD4+ T cells sorted from spleen or lymph node cells, taken before transplant. This receptor was taken from a human donor who was the organ donor for an intestinal transplant. CDR3 DNA sequence: TGCGCCAGCAGATTCGGGGGGGTAGGCTATGGCTACACCTTC. It translates to CASRFGGVGYGYTF. Full variable domain (rest looked up from reference TRBV5-1 and TRBJ1-2): KAGVTQTPRYLIKTRGQQVTLSCSPISGHRSVSWYQQTPGQGLQFLFEYFSETQRNKGNFPGRFSGRQFSNSRSEMNVSTLELGDSALYLCASRFGGVGYGYTFGSGTRLTVV.